The 27 T cell receptor beta chains presented below share a single source sample, sequenced in a study of beta chain features in type 1 diabetes. What was sequenced were expressed TCRB transcripts, since all of the isolated RNA had been reverse transcribed. TCRdb keeps only in-frame clones here, not all; method: immunoSEQ multiplex PCR. The table shows 65,000 to 100,000 clones, with under 35% occurring only once. The sample taken for sequencing was stem cell memory CD4+ T cells from blood. These receptors were taken from a woman aged 18-29 years in good health.

This clone was seen a few times. The chain recombines TRBV27 with TRBJ1-2, with 7 bases aligning to TRBD1. V gave up 2 bases and J gave up 8 bases; unmatched junction bases: 8. The CDR3 sequence is 14 residues long. Germline values: CDR1 MNHEY, CDR2 SMNVEV (reference sequence). CDR3: CASSLLDRTSGYTF. For the CDR3, the DNA is TGTGCCAGCAGTTTACTGGACAGGACTTCGGGCTACACCTTC.

V gene TRBV4-3 combines with J gene TRBJ2-7, with 9 bases matching TRBD2. The CDR3 length is 16 residues. CDR1 and CDR2 from the germline V gene are LGHNA and YSLEER. Trimming removed 1 base from V and 4 bases from J; junction bases left unmatched: 8. Here the CDR3 DNA reads TGCGCCAGCAGCCAAGGTTTTAGCGGGAGCAAATACGAGCAGTACTTC. Amino acid sequence: CASSQGFSGSKYEQYF.

This clone was picked up a small number of times. V and J are TRBV5-1 and TRBJ2-3, with 12 bases lining up with TRBD2. The V gene's germline CDR1 is SGHRS and CDR2 YFSETQ. The CDR3 has 17 amino acids. Trimming took 4 bases from V and 0 from J; bases not matched to a gene: 6. The CDR3 coding sequence is TGCGCCAGCAGCCCAGGGGGACTAGCGGGTAGCACAGATACGCAGTATTTT. Translation gives CASSPGGLAGSTDTQYF.

The V gene is TRBV9, the J gene TRBJ1-2, with TRBD1 as a possible D gene (5 bases). CDR3 length equals 13 residues. Trimming took 1 base from V and 7 from J, leaving 11 bases between them. CDR1 and CDR2 from the germline V gene are SGDLS and YYNGEE. The CDR3 loop is CASSVLGEGGYTF. The CDR3 DNA is TGTGCCAGCAGCGTACTGGGGGAGGGTGGCTACACCTTC.

There are a few counts of this clone. The chain employs TRBV5-1 and TRBJ2-3; D may be TRBD2 (6 bases). V lost 5 bases and J lost 3, with 13 bases in between. The CDR3 sequence is 14 residues long. Per germline, CDR1 SGHRS and CDR2 YFSETQ. The CDR3 DNA follows: TGCGCCAGCAGGAGGGAGGCGACAACAGATACGCAGTATTTT. It codes for CASRREATTDTQYF. Using reference TRBV5-1 and TRBJ2-3 for the parts outside the CDR3, the full variable domain is KAGVTQTPRYLIKTRGQQVTLSCSPISGHRSVSWYQQTPGQGLQFLFEYFSETQRNKGNFPGRFSGRQFSNSRSEMNVSTLELGDSALYLCASRREATTDTQYFGPGTRLTVL.

V is TRBV19 and J is TRBJ1-5; maybe TRBD1 (5 bases). Germline V gives CDR1 LNHDA, CDR2 SQIVND (reference sequence). This CDR3 region has 15 residues. The germline V and J ends were trimmed by 3 bases and 6 bases, with 15 bases remaining between them. This chain's CDR3 is CASSMYGQGTQPQHF. CDR3 sequence (DNA): TGTGCCAGTAGTATGTATGGTCAGGGTACTCAGCCCCAGCATTTT.

In this sample, this clone turned up a few times. This sequence joins TRBV6-5 and TRBJ2-1, with 9 nucleotides matching TRBD2. Trimming cost V 2 bases and J 6 bases; bases outside gene matches: 8. Looked up from germline, CDR1 is MNHEY and CDR2 is SVGAGI. CDR3 length: 16 residues. The CDR3 reads CASSYGVGSGGNEQFF. For the CDR3, the DNA is TGTGCCAGCAGTTACGGGGTGGGTAGCGGGGGCAATGAGCAGTTCTTC.

V gene TRBV5-1 combines with J gene TRBJ1-5; D is undetermined. Germline V gene sequence: CDR1 SGHRS, CDR2 YFSETQ. V shed 4 bases and J shed 5 bases, with 4 bases lying between them. The CDR3 runs 11 residues. CDR3 in DNA: TGCGCCAGCAGCCCCTATCAGCCCCAGCATTTT. Residues: CASSPYQPQHF. Based on the CDR3 plus reference TRBV5-1 and TRBJ1-5, the full variable domain is KAGVTQTPRYLIKTRGQQVTLSCSPISGHRSVSWYQQTPGQGLQFLFEYFSETQRNKGNFPGRFSGRQFSNSRSEMNVSTLELGDSALYLCASSPYQPQHFGDGTRLSIL.

This clone occurred a few times. This sequence joins TRBV18 and TRBJ2-3, with 14 bases matching TRBD2. V was clipped by 0 bases and J by 4 bases; unmatched bases: 0. The CDR3 contains 16 residues. Germline values: CDR1 KGHSH, CDR2 LQKENI. For the CDR3, the DNA is TGTGCCAGCTCACCACCGACTAGCGGGGGGGCAGATACGCAGTATTTT. Amino acids: CASSPPTSGGADTQYF.

This clone was picked up a small number of times. This chain connects TRBV4-2 to TRBJ2-2; D gene ambiguous. Trimming left V 0 bases short and J 6 bases short, with 5 bases between. The CDR3 extends over 13 amino acids. Germline CDR1 LGHNA, CDR2 YNFKEQ. The CDR3 nucleotides read TGTGCCAGCAGCCAAGATAGAGCCGGGGAGCTGTTTTTT. Protein product: CASSQDRAGELFF.

This clone was seen a handful of times. The CDR3 sequence: CASSLDSLNYGYTF. For the CDR3, the DNA is TGTGCCAGCAGCTTAGACTCTTTAAACTATGGCTACACCTTC. The chain joins TRBV7-2 to TRBJ1-2; D gene ambiguous. V was clipped by 1 base and J by 2 bases, with 8 bases between them. Germline V gene data show CDR1 as SGHTA and CDR2 as FQGNSA. This CDR3 spans 14 amino acids.

The genes are TRBV2 and TRBJ1-1; 12 bases are a match to TRBD1. The germline V gene encodes CDR1 SNHLY and CDR2 FYNNEI. CDR3 length: 19 residues. V was pared by 4 bases and J by 5 bases, with 17 bases of the junction left unmatched. In DNA form, the CDR3 reads TGTGCCAGCAGTGTTGGGCGCCGAAGGGACAGGGGGCTGGAGACTGAAGCTTTCTTT. It specifies CASSVGRRRDRGLETEAFF.

This clone was counted a few times. The rearrangement uses TRBV5-6 and TRBJ2-7; D is possibly TRBD1 (5 bases). The length of the CDR3 is 14 residues. Germline assignment: CDR1 SGHDT and CDR2 YYEEEE. V was clipped by 0 bases and J by 3 bases, with 10 bases between them. DNA for the CDR3: TGTGCCAGCAGCTTGGTTGTCAGGGACTACGAGCAGTACTTC. The encoded protein is CASSLVVRDYEQYF.

The chain uses TRBV5-6 and TRBJ1-1, with a weak D call TRBD1 (5 bases). V was clipped by 3 bases and J by 1 base, with 16 bases between them. Per the germline V gene, CDR1 is SGHDT and CDR2 is YYEEEE. This CDR3 is built from 16 residues. For the CDR3, the DNA is TGTGCCAGCAGCTCCTACCGGGACTTCTCGAACACTGAAGCTTTCTTT. Residues: CASSSYRDFSNTEAFF.

The chain combines TRBV18 with TRBJ1-5, with 9 bases that match TRBD1. The germline V gene has CDR1 KGHSH and CDR2 LQKENI. The CDR3 runs to 15 residues. Trimming removed 3 bases from V and 4 bases from J; junction bases left unmatched: 4. In nucleotides, the CDR3 is TGTGCCAGCTCACCGGACGGGACAGGGAATCAGCCCCAGCATTTT. Its translation is CASSPDGTGNQPQHF.

V and J are TRBV13 and TRBJ2-1; tentative D call: TRBD2 (6 bases). CDR3 length: 15 residues. The V and J ends lost 5 bases and 2 bases respectively, with 13 bases between them. CDR1 is PRHDT, CDR2 FYEKMQ, per germline (reference sequence). Written as DNA, the CDR3 is TGTGCCAGCAGCCCCTGGGCGGGGACCTACAATGAGCAGTTCTTC. Translated: CASSPWAGTYNEQFF.

This clone was detected many times. The V gene is TRBV29-1, the J gene TRBJ2-3, with 7 bases identical to TRBD2. CDR3 length equals 14 residues. The ends lost 4 bases at V and 4 bases at J; junction bases unmatched: 8. Looked up from germline, CDR1 is SQVTM and CDR2 is ANQGSEA. The CDR3 here is CSVVREGRADTQYF. The CDR3 DNA reads TGCAGCGTTGTGAGGGAGGGCCGGGCAGATACGCAGTATTTT.

This clone has only a few counts. The J gene is TRBJ2-7, the V gene TRBV19, with D unclear. CDR1 is LNHDA and CDR2 is SQIVND in the germline V gene (reference sequence). This CDR3 has 11 residues. Between the trimmed V and J ends, which lost 9 bases and 4 bases, there was a span of 10 bases. CDR3 nucleotides: TGTGCCAGGCGAAGGCGGTACGAGCAGTACTTC. This codes for CARRRRYEQYF.

This clone has just a few counts. J is TRBJ2-3 and V is TRBV4-2, with TRBD2 identical over 11 bases. Germline V gene sequence: CDR1 LGHNA, CDR2 YNFKEQ. CDR3 length equals 15 residues. J gave up 2 bases and V 3 bases, and 1 base lay outside the gene matches. CDR3: CASSQGLAVTDTQYF. The CDR3, as DNA: TGTGCCAGCAGCCAGGGACTAGCGGTCACAGATACGCAGTATTTT.

In this sample, this clone turned up a few times. The V call is TRBV7-2, the J call TRBJ1-6; 8 nucleotides line up with TRBD1. Germline V gives CDR1 SGHTA, CDR2 FQGNSA. Trimming removed 0 bases from V and 9 bases from J; junction bases left unmatched: 7. The CDR3 runs to 16 residues. The CDR3 loop reads CASSLAAQGAGSPLHF. The CDR3, as DNA: TGTGCCAGCAGCTTAGCTGCCCAGGGGGCGGGTTCACCCCTCCACTTT.

The rearrangement uses TRBV6-1 and TRBJ1-5; D is possibly TRBD1 (6 bases). V was shortened by 6 bases and J by 5 bases, with 11 bases between the two germline ends. This CDR3 spans 13 amino acids. The germline CDR1 and CDR2 sequences are MNHNS and SASEGT. In DNA form, the CDR3 reads TGTGCCAGCAGCCCACAGGGTTATCAGCCCCAGCATTTT. Translated: CASSPQGYQPQHF.

Only a few counts were recorded for this clone. The V gene is TRBV5-6, the J gene TRBJ2-7; weak D call: TRBD2 (6 bases). This CDR3 is 14 amino acids long. V was shortened by 3 bases and J by 7 bases, with 17 bases between the two germline ends. Germline values: CDR1 SGHDT, CDR2 YYEEEE. In nucleotides, the CDR3 is TGTGCCAGCAGCTGGGGGGATAGTCGTGTGGAGCAGTACTTC. Amino acids: CASSWGDSRVEQYF. The variable domain in full, with the rest retrieved from reference TRBV5-6 and TRBJ2-7, is DAGVTQSPTHLIKTRGQQVTLRCSPKSGHDTVSWYQQALGQGPQFIFQYYEEEERQRGNFPDRFSGHQFPNYSSELNVNALLLGDSALYLCASSWGDSRVEQYFGPGTRLTVT.

Only a few counts were recorded for this clone. This rearrangement joins TRBV14 to TRBJ1-4, with 7 bases lining up with TRBD1. Germline assignment: CDR1 SGHDN and CDR2 FVKESK. Trimming removed 2 bases from V and 8 bases from J; junction bases left unmatched: 5. The CDR3 has 14 residues. For the CDR3, the DNA is TGTGCCAGCAGCCAAACACAGGGGATGGAAAAACTGTTTTTT. Translation: CASSQTQGMEKLFF.

The chain recombines TRBV5-6 with TRBJ2-6, with D perhaps TRBD1 (6 bases). Germline lookup yields CDR1 SGHDT and CDR2 YYEEEE. The CDR3 totals 15 residues. The V end lost 4 bases, the J end lost 0 bases, and 8 bases lay between the germline ends. CDR3 sequence: CASSQQGSGANVLTF. The CDR3 DNA reads as TGTGCCAGCAGCCAACAGGGCTCTGGGGCCAACGTCCTGACTTTC.

The V call is TRBV7-2, the J call TRBJ1-2; D not certain. Trimming pared 4 bases from V and 2 bases from J, leaving 14 bases between. CDR1 is SGHTA, CDR2 FQGNSA, per germline. The CDR3 is 15 amino acids. The CDR3 spells CASSSSWTANYGYTF. For the CDR3, the DNA is TGTGCCAGCAGCTCTAGCTGGACCGCAAACTATGGCTACACCTTC. The full variable domain, in which reference TRBV7-2 and TRBJ1-2 provide the parts outside the CDR3, is GAGVSQSPSNKVTEKGKDVELRCDPISGHTALYWYRQSLGQGLEFLIYFQGNSAPDKSGLPSDRFSAERTGGSVSTLTIQRTQQEDSAVYLCASSSSWTANYGYTFGSGTRLTVV.

The chain joins TRBV15 to TRBJ2-7; tentative D call: TRBD1 (8 bases). V lost 3 bases and J 6 bases, leaving 12 bases between the germline ends. The CDR3 has 13 amino acids. CDR1 LNHNV and CDR2 YYDKDF come from the germline V gene (reference sequence). CDR3 protein: CATSRDREGEQYF. The CDR3 region has the DNA TGTGCCACCAGCAGGGACAGGGAGGGCGAGCAGTACTTC. The full variable domain, rest sourced from reference TRBV15 and TRBJ2-7, is DAMVIQNPRYQVTQFGKPVTLSCSQTLNHNVMYWYQQKSSQAPKLLFHYYDKDFNNEADTPDNFQSRRPNTSFCFLDIRSPGLGDTAMYLCATSRDREGEQYFGPGTRLTVT.

V is TRBV5-4 and J is TRBJ2-1; a possible D gene is TRBD2 (7 bases). CDR3 size: 18 residues. Germline V lookup: CDR1 SGHNT, CDR2 YYREEE (reference sequence). V dropped 4 bases and J dropped 6 bases, with 26 bases sitting between them. The CDR3 region is CASSQDPSGRGRINEQFF. The CDR3 nucleotides read TGTGCCAGCAGCCAAGATCCTTCGGGGCGGGGGCGAATCAATGAGCAGTTCTTC. The full variable domain, completed using reference TRBV5-4 and TRBJ2-1, is ETGVTQSPTHLIKTRGQQVTLRCSSQSGHNTVSWYQQALGQGPQFIFQYYREEENGRGNFPPRFSGLQFPNYSSELNVNALELDDSALYLCASSQDPSGRGRINEQFFGPGTRLTVL.